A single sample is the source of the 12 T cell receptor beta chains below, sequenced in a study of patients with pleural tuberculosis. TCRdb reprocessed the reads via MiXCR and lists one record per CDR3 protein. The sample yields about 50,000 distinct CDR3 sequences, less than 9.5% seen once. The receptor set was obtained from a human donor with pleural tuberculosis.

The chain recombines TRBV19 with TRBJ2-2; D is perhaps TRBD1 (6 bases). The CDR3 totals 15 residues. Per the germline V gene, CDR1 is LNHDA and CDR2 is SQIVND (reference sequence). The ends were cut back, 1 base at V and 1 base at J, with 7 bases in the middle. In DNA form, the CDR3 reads TGTGCCAGTAGTATAGCACAGGGGAACACCGGGGAGCTGTTTTTT. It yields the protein CASSIAQGNTGELFF.

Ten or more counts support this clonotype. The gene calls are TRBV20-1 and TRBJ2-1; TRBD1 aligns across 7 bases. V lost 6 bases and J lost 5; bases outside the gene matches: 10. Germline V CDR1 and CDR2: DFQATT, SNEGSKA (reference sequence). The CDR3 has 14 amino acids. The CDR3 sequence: CSALTGTVDNEQFF. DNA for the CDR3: TGCAGTGCACTAACCGGGACAGTGGACAATGAGCAGTTCTTC.

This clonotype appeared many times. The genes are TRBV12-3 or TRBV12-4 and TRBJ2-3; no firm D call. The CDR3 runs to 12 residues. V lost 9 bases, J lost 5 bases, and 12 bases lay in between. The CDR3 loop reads CASTINRDTQYF. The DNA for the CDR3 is TGTGCCAGTACCATCAATCGAGATACGCAGTATTTT.

The CDR3 sequence is CASESGGNTIYF. For the CDR3, the DNA is TGTGCTAGCGAGTCGGGTGGAAACACCATATATTTT. The V call is TRBV12-5, the J call TRBJ1-3; D ambiguous. Trimming removed 9 bases from V and 3 bases from J, with 9 bases in between. The germline V gene has CDR1 LGHNT and CDR2 FRNRAP. The CDR3 is 12 residues long.

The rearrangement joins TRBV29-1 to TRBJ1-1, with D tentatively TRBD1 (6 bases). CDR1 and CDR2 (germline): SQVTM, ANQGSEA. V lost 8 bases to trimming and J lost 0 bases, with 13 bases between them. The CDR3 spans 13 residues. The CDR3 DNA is TGCAGCACCCGGGACACCATGAACACTGAAGCTTTCTTT. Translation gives CSTRDTMNTEAFF.

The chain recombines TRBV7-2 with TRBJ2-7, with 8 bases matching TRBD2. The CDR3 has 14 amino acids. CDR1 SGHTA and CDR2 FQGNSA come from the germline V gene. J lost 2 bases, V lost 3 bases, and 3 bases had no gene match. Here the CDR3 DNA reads TGTGCCAGCAGCTTCGCGGGAGGCGCCTACGAGCAGTACTTC. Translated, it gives CASSFAGGAYEQYF.

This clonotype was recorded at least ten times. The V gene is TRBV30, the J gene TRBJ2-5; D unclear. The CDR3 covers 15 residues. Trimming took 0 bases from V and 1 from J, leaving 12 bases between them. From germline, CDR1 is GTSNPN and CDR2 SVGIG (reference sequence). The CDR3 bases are TGTGCCTGGAGTGTACAGTCAGGACCCCAAGAGACCCAGTACTTC. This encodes CAWSVQSGPQETQYF. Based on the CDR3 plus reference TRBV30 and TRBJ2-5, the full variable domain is SQTIHQWPATLVQPVGSPLSLECTVEGTSNPNLYWYRQAAGRGLQLLFYSVGIGQISSEVPQNLSASRPQDRQFILSSKKLLLSDSGFYLCAWSVQSGPQETQYFGPGTRLLVL.

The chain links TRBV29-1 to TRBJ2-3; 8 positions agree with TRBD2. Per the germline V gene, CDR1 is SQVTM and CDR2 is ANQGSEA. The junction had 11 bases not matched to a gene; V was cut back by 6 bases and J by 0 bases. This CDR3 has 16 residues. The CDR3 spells CSVPPRRTSSTDTQYF. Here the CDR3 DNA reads TGCAGCGTCCCCCCCCGGAGGACTAGCAGCACAGATACGCAGTATTTT.

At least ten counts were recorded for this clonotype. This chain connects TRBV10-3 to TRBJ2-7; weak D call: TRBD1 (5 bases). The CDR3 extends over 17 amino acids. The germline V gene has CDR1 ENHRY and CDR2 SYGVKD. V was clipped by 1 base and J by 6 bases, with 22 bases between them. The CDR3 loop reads CAISEFVRVTGPSEQYV. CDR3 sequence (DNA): TGTGCCATCAGTGAGTTCGTAAGGGTTACAGGTCCGTCCGAGCAGTACGTC.

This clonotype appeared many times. In nucleotides, the CDR3 is TGTGCCAGCAGTCCCGGGACATTCGTGGATACGCAGTATTTT. It is translated as CASSPGTFVDTQYF. The rearrangement joins TRBV27 to TRBJ2-3; D might be TRBD1 (6 bases). V was clipped by 5 bases and J by 6 bases, with 15 bases between them. The germline gives CDR1 MNHEY, CDR2 SMNVEV (reference sequence). The CDR3 spans 14 residues.

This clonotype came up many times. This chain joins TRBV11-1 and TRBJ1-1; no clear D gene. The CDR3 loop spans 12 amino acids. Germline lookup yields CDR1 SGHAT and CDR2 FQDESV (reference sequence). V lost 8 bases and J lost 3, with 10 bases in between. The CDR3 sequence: CASDGRDTEAFF. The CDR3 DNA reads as TGTGCCAGCGATGGGCGCGACACTGAAGCTTTCTTT.

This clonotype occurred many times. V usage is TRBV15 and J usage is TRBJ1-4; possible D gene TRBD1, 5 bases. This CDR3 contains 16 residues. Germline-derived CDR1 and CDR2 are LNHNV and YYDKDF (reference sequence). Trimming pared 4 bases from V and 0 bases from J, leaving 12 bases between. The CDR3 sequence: CATSIGTGATNEKLFF. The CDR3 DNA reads TGTGCCACCAGCATTGGGACCGGGGCAACTAATGAAAAACTGTTTTTT.